Listed below are T cell receptor beta chains from one sample, sequenced in a study of cytotoxic CD8 clonotypes in ibrutinib-treated CLL. The protocol was immunoSEQ multiplex PCR, while the TCRdb copy is restricted to in-frame clones and leaves out a portion. The table has about 160,000 clones, about 80% seen once. Sequenced here: PBMCs, sampled after 24 months of ibrutinib treatment. The receptors stem from a human donor with chronic lymphocytic leukemia. Both conserved end residues are part of each CDR3. D genes are given only for firm matches. Expanded clones are given a class, and other clones once, few, many or no size at all.

>.|TRBJ2-3|once|TRBV30
CAWSDRGRRTDTQYF
TGTGCCTGGTCTGACCGAGGCAGACGCACAGATACGCAGTATTTT
>TRBD2|TRBJ2-3|once|TRBV5-1
CASSLGPGGTDTQYF
TGCGCCAGCAGCCTCGGACCGGGAGGGACAGATACGCAGTATTTT
>TRBD1|TRBJ1-5|.|TRBV6-5
CASSRDRVGNQPQHF
TGTGCCAGCAGTCGGGACAGGGTGGGCAATCAGCCCCAGCATTTT
>TRBD1|TRBJ2-5|.|TRBV5-6
CASSARTGHWETQYF
TGTGCCAGCAGCGCTAGGACAGGTCATTGGGAGACCCAGTACTTC
>.|TRBJ2-7|.|TRBV4-1
CASSQGGGVSYEQYF
TGCGCCAGCAGCCAAGGAGGCGGGGTCTCCTACGAGCAGTACTTC
>.|TRBJ2-2|.|TRBV5-1
CASSLREIGELFF
TGCGCCAGCAGCTTGAGGGAGATCGGGGAGCTGTTTTTT
>.|TRBJ2-7|.|TRBV19
CASSIDRGGSGGRNYEQYF
TGTGCCAGTAGTATAGACCGTGGAGGATCCGGGGGACGGAACTACGAGCAGTACTTC
>.|TRBJ2-1|.|TRBV28
CASKPRGIPYNEQFF
TGTGCCAGCAAGCCTAGGGGGATCCCCTACAATGAGCAGTTCTTC
>.|TRBJ1-2|once|TRBV9
CASSAGGTPFVGYTF
TGTGCCAGCAGCGCGGGAGGGACCCCTTTTGTTGGCTACACCTTC
>.|TRBJ2-3|.|TRBV6-5
CASSYADTTDTQYF
TGTGCCAGCAGTTACGCGGACACCACAGATACGCAGTATTTT
>.|TRBJ2-7|.|TRBV9
CASSRRQGGEQYF
TGTGCCAGCAGCAGACGACAGGGAGGCGAGCAGTACTTC
>.|TRBJ1-4|few|TRBV18
CASAKATNEKLFF
TGTGCCAGTGCGAAGGCAACTAATGAAAAACTGTTTTTT
>.|TRBJ1-2|.|TRBV27
CASRPWDIYYGYTF
TGTGCCAGCAGACCGTGGGACATCTACTATGGCTACACCTTC
>TRBD1|TRBJ2-3|.|TRBV30
CAWAQGARDTQYF
TGTGCCTGGGCACAGGGGGCGAGAGATACGCAGTATTTT
>.|TRBJ1-1|.|TRBV7-2
CASSLKRVSPEAFF
TGTGCCAGCAGCCTCAAGAGGGTAAGCCCTGAAGCTTTCTTT
>.|TRBJ1-2|.|TRBV6-1
CASSQGTQNYGYTF
TGTGCCAGCAGCCAAGGCACGCAAAACTATGGCTACACCTTC
>TRBD1|TRBJ1-2|.|TRBV6-1
CASRRQGENYGYTF
TGTGCCAGCAGGAGACAGGGGGAGAACTATGGCTACACCTTC
>TRBD1|TRBJ1-4|.|TRBV7-2
CASSPQTGTEKLFF
TGTGCCAGCAGCCCCCAGACAGGGACTGAAAAACTGTTTTTT
>.|TRBJ2-7|.|TRBV7-2
CASSFFAGYSYEQYF
TGTGCCAGCAGCTTTTTCGCGGGGTACTCCTACGAGCAGTACTTC
>TRBD1|TRBJ2-3|.|TRBV19
CASSGDRTSTDTQYF
TGTGCCAGTAGTGGGGACAGGACCTCCACAGATACGCAGTATTTT
>TRBD2|TRBJ2-1|.|TRBV28
CASSELAVINEQFF
TGTGCCAGCAGTGAGCTAGCGGTTATCAATGAGCAGTTCTTC
>.|TRBJ1-2|few|TRBV5-6
CASSTDGRGYTF
TGTGCCAGCAGCACAGACGGCCGTGGCTACACCTTC
>TRBD1|TRBJ1-1|.|TRBV14
CASRRDRGGTEAFF
TGTGCCAGCCGCCGGGACAGGGGGGGGACTGAAGCTTTCTTT
>TRBD1|TRBJ2-1|.|TRBV6-5
CASSTPTGKSNEQFF
TGTGCCAGCAGTACCCCGACAGGGAAATCCAATGAGCAGTTCTTC
>TRBD1|TRBJ1-5|.|TRBV30
CAWSEGTGGFRSNQPQHF
TGTGCCTGGAGTGAAGGCACAGGGGGCTTTAGAAGCAATCAGCCCCAGCATTTT
>TRBD2|TRBJ2-2|.|TRBV30
CAWSVLTGGPSGELFF
TGTGCCTGGAGTGTACTAACGGGAGGGCCGAGCGGGGAGCTGTTTTTT
>TRBD1|TRBJ1-6|.|TRBV5-6
CASSLFRDRRINSPLHF
TGTGCCAGCAGCTTGTTTCGGGACAGGAGAATTAATTCACCCCTCCACTTT
>.|TRBJ1-6|.|TRBV9
CASSVGGADSPLHF
TGTGCCAGCAGCGTAGGCGGGGCAGATTCACCCCTCCACTTT
>.|TRBJ1-1|.|TRBV7-8
CASSLGMNTEAFF
TGTGCCAGCAGCTTAGGCATGAACACTGAAGCTTTCTTT
>.|TRBJ2-7|.|TRBV28
CASSPAVSGDEQYF
TGTGCCAGCAGCCCCGCGGTGTCCGGGGACGAGCAGTACTTC
>.|TRBJ2-3|.|TRBV7-9
CASTGDGWSGTRADTQYF
TGTGCCAGCACCGGGGATGGGTGGAGCGGGACAAGGGCAGATACGCAGTATTTT
>.|TRBJ1-1|.|TRBV27
CATLSAQANTEAFF
TGTGCCACCCTCAGTGCACAGGCGAACACTGAAGCTTTCTTT
>.|TRBJ1-2|few|TRBV9
CASSPSFGNYGYTF
TGTGCCAGCAGCCCTAGTTTTGGTAACTATGGCTACACCTTC
>.|TRBJ1-2|.|TRBV7-2
CASSLVQGTHYGYTF
TGTGCCAGCAGCTTAGTTCAGGGGACTCACTATGGCTACACCTTC
>TRBD1|TRBJ1-4|few|TRBV9
CASSGQGGGSNEKLFF
TGTGCCAGCAGCGGACAGGGAGGGGGTTCTAATGAAAAACTGTTTTTT
>.|TRBJ1-4|.|TRBV30
CAWSAEWTSGVFF
TGTGCCTGGAGCGCCGAATGGACGTCGGGAGTGTTTTTT
>.|TRBJ2-7|once|TRBV9
CASSPRQATYEQYF
TGTGCCAGCAGCCCGCGACAGGCAACTTACGAGCAGTACTTC
>.|TRBJ1-1|.|TRBV5-4
CASSPQRAMNTEAFF
TGTGCCAGCAGCCCCCAGCGGGCGATGAACACTGAAGCTTTCTTT
>.|TRBJ2-1|once|TRBV7-6
CASSWRDPPYNEQFF
TGTGCCAGCAGTTGGAGGGATCCCCCCTACAATGAGCAGTTCTTC
>TRBD2|TRBJ2-3|.|TRBV11-3
CASSSPGLAGGTADTQYF
TGTGCCAGCAGCTCCCCGGGACTAGCGGGAGGAACGGCAGATACGCAGTATTTT
>TRBD1|TRBJ2-7|once|TRBV11-2
CASSHLDREYF
TGTGCCAGCAGCCATTTGGACAGGGAGTACTTC
>TRBD1|TRBJ1-2|.|TRBV4-1
CASSQGIVGQERFYGYTF
TGCGCCAGCAGCCAAGGGATAGTGGGACAGGAGAGATTCTATGGCTACACCTTC
>.|TRBJ2-7|.|TRBV28
CACQNTGTATREQYF
TGTGCCTGCCAAAACACCGGGACCGCGACTCGCGAGCAGTACTTC
>.|TRBJ1-1|.|TRBV5-1
CASGGEPGAFF
TGCGCCAGCGGGGGGGAGCCAGGGGCTTTCTTT
>TRBD1|TRBJ2-1|.|TRBV9
CASSAGQGAHEQFF
TGTGCCAGCAGCGCGGGACAGGGGGCACATGAGCAGTTCTTC
>.|TRBJ1-1|.|TRBV29-1
CSATGPAPSAFF
TGCAGCGCCACAGGCCCAGCTCCGTCGGCTTTCTTT
>TRBD1|TRBJ1-1|.|TRBV6-5
CASIRGVDRWTEAFF
TGTGCCAGCATACGAGGGGTGGACAGGTGGACTGAAGCTTTCTTT
>.|TRBJ1-3|.|TRBV25-1
CASSWNPGSGNTIYF
TGTGCCAGCAGTTGGAATCCGGGCTCTGGAAACACCATATATTTT
>TRBD1|TRBJ2-7|.|TRBV5-1
CASSSSGQLYEQYF
TGCGCCAGCAGCTCGTCGGGACAGCTCTACGAGCAGTACTTC
>TRBD2|TRBJ2-7|.|TRBV5-4
CASSLGVMAGGLEQYF
TGTGCCAGCAGCTTGGGGGTAATGGCGGGAGGGCTCGAGCAGTACTTC
>TRBD1|TRBJ2-7|.|TRBV6-1
CASSETGDEQYF
TGTGCCAGCAGTGAGACAGGGGACGAGCAGTACTTC
>TRBD1|TRBJ2-6|once|TRBV19
CASSRGQGSTGANVLTF
TGTGCCAGTAGTAGGGGACAGGGTTCGACTGGGGCCAACGTCCTGACTTTC
>.|TRBJ1-1|.|TRBV5-1
CASSPVGGQNTEAFF
TGCGCCAGCAGCCCGGTGGGGGGCCAGAACACTGAAGCTTTCTTT